This T cell receptor (beta chain) emerged from a study of identical twins. TCRdb re-analysed the 5' RACE reads in MiXCR, keeping a single row per CDR3 protein. The table shows a few hundred thousand distinct CDR3 sequences, with roughly an eighth occurring only once. Study outcomes and limitations: One should note that invariant MAIT and iNKT cells could partly confound zero-insertion analyses. Conclusions leaned on cross-sectional statistical analysis and did not track the same donors over time.

The CDR3 totals 16 residues. V shed 0 bases, J shed 6 bases, and the junction held 7 bases outside the gene matches. Germline assignment: CDR1 DFQATT and CDR2 SNEGSKA (reference sequence). In its sample, this clonotype was seen a few times. Its antigen is as yet unknown. These data were also reused for a study on yellow fever vaccine responses in identical twins.

Source material: CD8+ T cells sorted from blood. The sequence derives from a woman aged 18-30 years in good health. This rearrangement joins TRBV20-1 to TRBJ2-2; 10 nucleotides align to TRBD1. Here the CDR3 reads CSARDVRQGAPGELFF. The CDR3 DNA reads TGCAGTGCTAGAGATGTTAGACAGGGGGCACCCGGGGAGCTGTTTTTT.